This TCR beta chain was observed in a study of blood T cell repertoires in COVID-19. As for the study in general: Sample material is recorded as cDNA or gDNA derived from T cells, B-cell-depleted T cells, or PBMCs.

Assay: immunoSEQ multiplex PCR; the TCRdb copy retains only in-frame clones and omits some. Altogether about 250,000 clones are present, approximately 90% being singletons, with the ten largest covering around 6.3%. J lost 5 bases, V lost 4 bases, and 21 bases had no gene match. Germline CDR1 reads LNHDA; CDR2 reads SQIVND (reference sequence). The CDR3 spans 20 residues. The clonotype comes from a woman aged 25-40 years with COVID-19, enrolled during active disease. The chain is built from TRBV19 and TRBJ1-5; the match to TRBD1 covers 9 bases. What was sequenced was peripheral blood. The CDR3, as DNA: TGTGCCAGTAGTACAAGCCCCAGAGGGACAGGGTTCCGGAGGGATCAGCCCCAGCATTTT. Amino acids: CASSTSPRGTGFRRDQPQHF. Combining the CDR3 with reference TRBV19 and TRBJ1-5 gives the whole variable domain DGGITQSPKYLFRKEGQNVTLSCEQNLNHDAMYWYRQDPGQGLRLIYYSQIVNDFQKGDIAEGYSVSREKKESFPLTVTSAQKNPTAFYLCASSTSPRGTGFRRDQPQHFGDGTRLSIL.